This TCR beta chain was retrieved from a study of response to subunit inactivated influenza vaccine (dated by TCRdb to 2016 to 2019). With respect to the entire study: Deep quantitative profiling of the T cell receptor repertoire was used in the study to follow responses to a trivalent subunit inactivated influenza vaccine. General findings and caveats noted by the study authors: It was suggested by the authors that each seasonal influenza vaccination may recruit only a limited number of new T cells.

With regard to this clonotype: The antigen this receptor binds is unknown. No quality values exist for individual bases; no much larger clone is one base distant.

Counted from cysteine to phenylalanine, this CDR3 has 14 amino acids. The DNA shown is the 42-base CDR3, in frame from base 1. The germline V gene encodes CDR1 SGHTA and CDR2 FQGNSA. V lost 5 bases and J lost 7 bases, and the count of bases not matched to a germline gene is 3. The method behind the library was RT-PCR. Instrument used: Illumina HiSeq 2500. TCRdb reanalyzed the raw reads on its own, using fastp at Q25 for trimming and MiXCR for clone calling, and kept in-frame beta chains. Identical CDR3 protein sequences are pooled into one entry, listed with their most common genes and DNA. For this sample there are hundreds of thousands of distinct CDR3 sequences; approximately 15% appear just once. Of the sample, around 7.3% falls within the top ten clones.

The sequence joins TRBV7-2 to TRBJ2-2; TRBD1 matches 11 bases in the middle. Sequences were derived from PBMCs from blood, sampled around 14 days before vaccination. This TCR was sampled from a man aged 45 to 65 who received an inactivated influenza vaccine. Donor details come from another sample of the same person, matched by shared clones. The CDR3 protein: CASSGDRGIGELFF. The nucleotides are TGTGCCAGCAGCGGGGACAGGGGGATCGGGGAGCTGTTTTTT.